The clone carrying this T cell receptor (beta chain) was recorded at least ten times. Its target is unknown. A TCRbeta library incorporating unique molecular identifiers was prepared. TCRdb itself ran the PCR reads through MiXCR, one entry per CDR3 protein. The sample includes some 29,000 distinct CDR3 sequences, roughly 5.7% of them seen just once. The sample belongs to a study of T-cell reconstitution after alpha-beta-depleted transplantation in children. Whole-study results and caveats: Surviving recipient T cells and thymic progenitors produced the high day-60 TCRbeta diversity seen in some patients. As was reported, about two months after transplant, alpha-beta T cells came from several hundred expanded graft clones. Newly produced T cells mostly provided counts and TCRbeta diversity after one year, as hyperexpanded clones declined.

V was shortened by 3 bases and J by 2 bases, with 3 bases between the two germline ends. The CDR3 contains 12 residues. Germline-derived CDR1 and CDR2 are KGHSH and LQKENI. The chain is built from TRBV18 and TRBJ2-3, with unresolved D. This receptor was obtained from a male patient aged 10 to 17 who had a stem cell transplant for acute myeloid leukemia, so the T cells may come from the graft donor. This specimen was PBMCs, mostly from graft donor cells, taken 180 days after TCRalphabeta/CD19-depleted stem cell transplant. In nucleotides, the CDR3 is TGTGCCAGCTCACCCTCCACAGATACGCAGTATTTT. Protein product: CASSPSTDTQYF.